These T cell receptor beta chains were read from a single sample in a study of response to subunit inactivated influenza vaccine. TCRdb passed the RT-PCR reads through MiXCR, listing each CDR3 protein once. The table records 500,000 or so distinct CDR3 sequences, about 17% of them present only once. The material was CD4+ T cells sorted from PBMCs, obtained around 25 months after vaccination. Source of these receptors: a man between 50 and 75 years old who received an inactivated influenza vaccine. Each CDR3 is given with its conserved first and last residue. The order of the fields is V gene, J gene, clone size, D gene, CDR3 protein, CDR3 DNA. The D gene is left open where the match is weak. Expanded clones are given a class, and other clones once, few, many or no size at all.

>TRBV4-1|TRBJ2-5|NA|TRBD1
CASSQKQGGQETQYF
TGCGCCAGCAGCCAGAAACAGGGGGGTCAAGAGACCCAGTACTTC
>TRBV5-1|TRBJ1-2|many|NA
CASSLVIRGDYGYTF
TGCGCCAGCAGCTTGGTTATCAGGGGAGACTATGGCTACACCTTC
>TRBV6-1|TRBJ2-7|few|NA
CASSALLTGYEQYF
TGTGCCAGCAGTGCCTTACTAACAGGGTACGAGCAGTACTTC
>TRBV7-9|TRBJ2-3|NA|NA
CASTRGTARRGTDTQYF
TGTGCCAGTACCCGGGGGACGGCCCGCCGTGGGACAGATACGCAGTATTTT
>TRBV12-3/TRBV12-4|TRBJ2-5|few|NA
CASSLIQPGQETQYF
TGTGCCAGCAGTTTAATCCAACCCGGGCAAGAGACCCAGTACTTC
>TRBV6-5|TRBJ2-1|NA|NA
CASSYLLAPYNEQFF
TGTGCCAGCAGTTACTTACTAGCTCCTTACAATGAGCAGTTCTTC
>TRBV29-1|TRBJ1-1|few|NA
CSAGEGSTEAFF
TGCAGCGCCGGCGAGGGGAGCACTGAAGCTTTCTTT
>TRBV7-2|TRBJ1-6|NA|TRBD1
CASSLEWTGANSPLHF
TGTGCCAGCAGCTTAGAGTGGACAGGGGCAAATTCACCCCTCCACTTT
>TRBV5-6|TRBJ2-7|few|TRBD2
CASSLPGGPFYEQYF
TGTGCCAGCAGCTTGCCGGGAGGGCCCTTCTACGAGCAGTACTTC
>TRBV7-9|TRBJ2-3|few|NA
CASSLSLGGFSDTQYF
TGTGCCAGCAGCTTATCCCTGGGGGGTTTTTCAGATACGCAGTATTTT
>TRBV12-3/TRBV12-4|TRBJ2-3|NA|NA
CASSLRTGDTQYF
TGTGCCAGCAGTTTGAGGACCGGAGATACGCAGTATTTT
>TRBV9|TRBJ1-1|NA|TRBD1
CASSPGTVRTTEAFF
TGTGCCAGCAGCCCAGGGACAGTCCGAACCACTGAAGCTTTCTTT
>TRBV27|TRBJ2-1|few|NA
CASSFGNENNEQFF
TGTGCCAGCAGTTTCGGCAACGAAAACAATGAGCAGTTCTTC
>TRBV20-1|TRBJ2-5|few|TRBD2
CSARGLVAGFQETQYF
TGCAGTGCTAGGGGTTTGGTAGCGGGCTTCCAAGAGACCCAGTACTTC
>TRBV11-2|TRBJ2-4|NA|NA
CASSSSRAKNIQYF
TGTGCCAGCAGCTCGAGTCGGGCCAAAAACATTCAGTACTTC
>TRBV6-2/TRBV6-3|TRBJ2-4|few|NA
CASSYFTGPRGTKNIQYF
TGTGCCAGCAGTTACTTTACGGGCCCCCGGGGTACCAAAAACATTCAGTACTTC
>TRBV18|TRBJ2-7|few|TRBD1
CASSPPAGGYEQYF
TGTGCCAGCTCACCACCGGCAGGGGGCTACGAGCAGTACTTC
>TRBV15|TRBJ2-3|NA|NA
CATRIQGGTDTQYF
TGTGCCACCAGGATACAGGGGGGGACAGATACGCAGTATTTT
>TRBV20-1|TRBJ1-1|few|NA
CSAFLPTGRTEAFF
TGCAGTGCGTTTTTGCCGACGGGACGGACTGAAGCTTTCTTT
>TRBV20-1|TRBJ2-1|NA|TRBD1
CSARVGTGQVFNEQFF
TGCAGTGCTAGAGTTGGTACGGGACAGGTCTTTAATGAGCAGTTCTTC
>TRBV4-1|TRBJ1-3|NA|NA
CASSQAGAGGNTIYF
TGCGCCAGCAGCCAAGCCGGGGCCGGAGGAAACACCATATATTTT
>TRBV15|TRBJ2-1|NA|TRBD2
CATSKFLAGGKDEQFF
TGTGCCACCAGCAAATTTCTAGCGGGAGGGAAGGATGAGCAGTTCTTC
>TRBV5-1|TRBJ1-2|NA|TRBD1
CASSLVVQGGYGYTF
TGCGCCAGCAGCTTGGTCGTACAGGGGGGCTATGGCTACACCTTC
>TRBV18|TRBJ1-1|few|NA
CASSRRLEETNTEAFF
TGTGCCAGCTCACGACGCCTCGAGGAGACCAACACTGAAGCTTTCTTT
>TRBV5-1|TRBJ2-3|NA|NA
CASSSTYSTDTQYF
TGCGCCAGCAGCTCGACCTACAGCACAGATACGCAGTATTTT
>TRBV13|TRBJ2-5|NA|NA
CASSLVTRALQETQYF
TGTGCCAGCAGCTTAGTCACTAGGGCGTTACAAGAGACCCAGTACTTC
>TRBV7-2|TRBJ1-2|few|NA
CASSSLDYGYTF
TGTGCCAGCAGCTCTTTAGACTATGGCTACACCTTC
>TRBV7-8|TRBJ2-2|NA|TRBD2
CASSLGPRGGSNTGELFF
TGTGCCAGCAGCTTAGGTCCGCGGGGGGGATCGAACACCGGGGAGCTGTTTTTT
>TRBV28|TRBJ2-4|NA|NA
CASLSPTVKNGIQYF
TGTGCCAGCCTCTCCCCGACAGTAAAAAACGGCATTCAGTACTTC
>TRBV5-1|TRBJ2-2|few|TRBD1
CASSPGTGQHGELFF
TGCGCCAGCAGCCCCGGGACAGGGCAGCACGGGGAGCTGTTTTTT
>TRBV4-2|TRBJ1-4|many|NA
CASSQEAVRVTNEKLFF
TGTGCCAGCAGCCAAGAGGCCGTTCGGGTAACTAATGAAAAACTGTTTTTT
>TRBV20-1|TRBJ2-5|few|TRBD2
CSASIQRGSPETQYF
TGCAGTGCTAGTATCCAGCGGGGGTCCCCAGAGACCCAGTACTTC
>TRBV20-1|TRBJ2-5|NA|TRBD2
CSASSAGGFQETQYF
TGCAGTGCTAGTAGCGCGGGAGGTTTCCAAGAGACCCAGTACTTC
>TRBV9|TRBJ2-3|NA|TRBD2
CASSVASGASRDTQYF
TGTGCCAGCAGCGTAGCCAGCGGGGCCTCTAGGGATACGCAGTATTTT
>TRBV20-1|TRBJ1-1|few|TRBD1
CSASGGGIRANTEAFF
TGCAGTGCATCAGGGGGGGGTATACGGGCGAACACTGAAGCTTTCTTT
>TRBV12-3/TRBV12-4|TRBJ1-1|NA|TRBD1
CASSRRQGATFTEAFF
TGTGCCAGCAGTCGACGACAGGGGGCGACCTTCACTGAAGCTTTCTTT
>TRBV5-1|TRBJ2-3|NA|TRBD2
CASSSVAGFTDTQYF
TGCGCCAGCAGCTCCGTAGCGGGATTCACAGATACGCAGTATTTT
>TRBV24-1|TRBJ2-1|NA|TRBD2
CATSPAGYNEQFF
TGTGCCACCAGCCCAGCGGGGTACAATGAGCAGTTCTTC
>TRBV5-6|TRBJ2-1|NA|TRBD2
CASSLLAGGQEQFF
TGTGCCAGCAGCTTGCTGGCGGGGGGGCAGGAGCAGTTCTTC
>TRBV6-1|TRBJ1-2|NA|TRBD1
CASSPRTGQPGYYTF
TGTGCCAGCAGTCCGAGGACAGGCCAGCCTGGCTACTACACCTTC
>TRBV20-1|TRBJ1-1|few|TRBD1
CSARDQQGDTEAFF
TGCAGTGCTAGAGATCAGCAGGGGGACACTGAAGCTTTCTTT
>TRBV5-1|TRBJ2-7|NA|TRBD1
CASSPGQEESYEQYF
TGCGCCAGCAGCCCGGGACAGGAGGAATCCTACGAGCAGTACTTC
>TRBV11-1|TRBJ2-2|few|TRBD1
CASSPFWSGQQNTGELFF
TGTGCCAGCAGCCCGTTCTGGTCGGGACAGCAAAACACCGGGGAGCTGTTTTTT
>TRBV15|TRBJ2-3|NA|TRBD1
CATSRGQGLNTDTQYF
TGTGCCACCAGCAGAGGACAGGGGCTAAACACAGATACGCAGTATTTT
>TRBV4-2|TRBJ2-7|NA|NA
CASSQDTRQGGLYEQYF
TGTGCCAGCAGCCAAGATACGAGACAGGGAGGACTCTACGAGCAGTACTTC
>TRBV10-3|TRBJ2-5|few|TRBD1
CAISETSSTGAQYF
TGTGCCATCAGTGAGACTAGTTCGACAGGGGCCCAGTACTTC
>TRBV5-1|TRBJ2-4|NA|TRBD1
CASSGTQGAFKNIQYF
TGCGCCAGCAGCGGTACACAGGGGGCGTTCAAAAACATTCAGTACTTC
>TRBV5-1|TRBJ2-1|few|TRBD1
CASSIRTGDNEQFF
TGCGCCAGCAGCATCCGGACAGGGGACAATGAGCAGTTCTTC
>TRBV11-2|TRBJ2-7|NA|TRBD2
CASSLRAGVYEQYF
TGTGCCAGCAGCTTGCGGGCGGGGGTCTACGAGCAGTACTTC
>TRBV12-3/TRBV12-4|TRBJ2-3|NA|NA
CASSPVAGADTQYF
TGTGCCAGCAGTCCGGTGGCAGGAGCCGATACGCAGTATTTT
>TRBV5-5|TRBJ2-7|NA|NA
CASSLNLPSRAYEQYF
TGTGCCAGCAGCTTGAACCTCCCGTCGAGGGCGTACGAGCAGTACTTC
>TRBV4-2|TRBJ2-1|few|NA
CASSQEKIYNEQFF
TGTGCCAGCAGCCAAGAGAAGATCTACAATGAGCAGTTCTTC
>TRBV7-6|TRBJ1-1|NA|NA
CASSQHRAEAFF
TGTGCCAGCAGCCAACATCGGGCCGAAGCTTTCTTT
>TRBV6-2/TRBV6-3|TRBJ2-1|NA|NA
CASRLGTSRWGYNEQFF
TGTGCCAGTAGACTCGGGACCTCCCGATGGGGTTACAATGAGCAGTTCTTC
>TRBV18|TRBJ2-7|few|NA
CASSPEQTVYEQYF
TGTGCCAGCTCACCAGAACAGACCGTCTACGAGCAGTACTTC
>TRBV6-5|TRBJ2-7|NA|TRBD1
CASRNGQGSYEQYF
TGTGCCAGCCGTAACGGACAGGGCTCCTACGAGCAGTACTTC
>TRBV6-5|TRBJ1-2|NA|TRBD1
CASSYGTGYYGYTF
TGTGCCAGCAGTTACGGGACAGGATACTATGGCTACACCTTC